This T cell receptor (beta chain) was identified in a study of Graves' ophthalmopathy and Graves' hyperthyroidism. Study-level points and caveats: In predicting ophthalmopathy progression, the model reached 70.59% sensitivity and 72% to 85% specificity. Blood also held most thyroid clonotypes expanded above 0.001 frequency.

V lost 4 bases and J lost 1; bases outside the gene matches: 13. The germline CDR1 and CDR2 sequences are SGDLS and YYNGEE. The CDR3 covers 18 residues. This clonotype has a count of ten or more. Its antigen is undetermined. CDR3 regions of TCR beta were amplified from RNA transcripts. HTBI primers were employed in first-round RT-PCR, then a second-round multiplex PCR followed. From the multiplex PCR reads, TCRdb called clonotypes with MiXCR, one entry per CDR3 protein. The sample includes 450,000 or so distinct CDR3 sequences, approximately 14% seen only once; the top ten take over 8%. The sequenced sample consisted of blood. This TCR came from a woman in her 30s with Graves' ophthalmopathy. The V and J genes are TRBV9 and TRBJ2-5; 10 nucleotides agree with TRBD2. Written as DNA, the CDR3 is TGTGCCAGCAGCCCCGACCCCGCACTAGCGGGGATCCAAGAGACCCAGTACTTC. Translated, it gives CASSPDPALAGIQETQYF.